This TCR beta chain was documented in a study of T cell repertoires in cytomegalovirus infection. V was pared by 8 bases and J by 1 base, with 8 bases between. The CDR3 has 12 amino acids. Germline V gene data show CDR1 as MNHEY and CDR2 as SMNVEV (reference sequence). Each CDR3 protein is one row after TCRdb ran MiXCR on the reads. The sample carries 150,000 or so distinct CDR3 sequences, around 32% recorded once. This clonotype was observed a handful of times. No antigen is known for it. The J gene is TRBJ1-1, the V gene TRBV27; D remains ambiguous. Sequenced here: CD8+ T cells from cultured PBMCs, sampled from culture after CMV antigen stimulation. The TCR sequence derives from a human donor in good health (CMV status not recorded). Some clones in this sample may be carry-over from other donors' samples. Here the CDR3 DNA reads TGTGCCAGCCTGAAGGGGAACACTGAAGCTTTCTTT. This translates into CASLKGNTEAFF.